Detailed here is one T cell receptor beta chain. Its antigen has not been determined. Library method: the immunoSEQ multiplex PCR assay. A mixture of 60 forward primers for TCR Vbeta segments and 13 reverse primers for TCR Jbeta segments was used in the multiplex PCR. A multiplex PCR assay on genomic DNA amplified the CDR3 region of rearranged TCR beta genes. On the Illumina HiSeq System, the amplified TCR beta libraries were sequenced as 87-base-pair reads. Per the source publication's procedure: In a later analysis, tens of millions of unique TCR beta chains were counted across the roughly 670 repertoires, and roughly 11 million of these chains were shared by at least two donors. Raw reads were error-corrected and collapsed into unique sequences with a nearest-neighbor algorithm that merged closely related sequences to remove PCR and sequencing errors. To assign V, D and J gene segments, CDR3 sequences were aligned to IMGT reference sequences. For a sequence to be retained, at least a six-nucleotide match to both a V gene segment and a J gene segment was required. Rearrangements were classified as productive when the CDR3 lacked stop codons and remained in frame with V and J, and all other rearrangements were classified as non-productive. Following IMGT convention, CDR3 was defined as the stretch from the second conserved V-encoded cysteine to the conserved J-encoded phenylalanine. In an earlier analysis of around 640 of the donors, sequences lacking an unambiguous match to a single V gene segment were excluded. In an earlier analysis of several hundred of the donors, V segments were called functional above 56.7% productive rearrangements and were called segregating when the between-donor standard deviation exceeded 5%. A statistical classification framework was built for diagnosing cytomegalovirus status from the catalog of TCR beta chain sequences. In a later analysis, TCR nucleotide sequences were compared against IMGT/GENE-DB human TR gene sequences so that V and J genes could be assigned. Using the TCRdist pipeline, a later analysis assigned CDR3 sequences along with most-parsimonious VDJ recombination scenarios. A later analysis defined each TCR beta chain by its CDR3 amino acid sequence plus V-gene family, and excluded reads lacking a unique V-gene family. As a way to deal with suspected cross-contamination and a sequencing artifact, a later analysis dropped roughly 600 nucleotide sequences that were highly shared and had low generation probability. In a later analysis, a clonal expansion index was calculated for each public chain from normalized within-repertoire ranks of inferred template counts. In a later analysis, generation probabilities were computed using a VDJ recombination model fitted to out-of-frame rearrangements, and the results were checked against IGoR. A later analysis scored TCR-TCR, TCR-HLA and TCR-CMV co-occurrence with hypergeometric tests, applying a repertoire-size bias correction to TCR pairs. A later analysis estimated false discovery rates by permuting HLA or CMV assignments 20 times. In a later analysis, co-occurring TCRs were grouped using DBSCAN, and TCRdist sequence similarity was added for clustering within HLA-allele-positive subsets. Co-occurrence clustering excluded repertoires with fewer than 30,000 or more than 120,000 public chains, plus five with anomalous nucleotide sharing. What TCRdb holds here is the immuneACCESS table cut down to in-frame rearrangements. Part of the clones is not present; checked against another copy, under half of the missing clones reflect an unresolved V gene, and the others are unexplained. That table furnishes V, J and clone size, whereas the DNA furnished D and trimming. The data table for this sample lists around 130,000 clones. The ten largest clones capture approximately 1.5% of the sample.

The data are from a study of cytomegalovirus exposure and HLA in healthy donors (dated by TCRdb to 2016 to 2017). Regarding the research as a whole: According to an earlier analysis of several hundred of the donors, about 190 million T cells yielded 100 million or so unique TCR beta sequences and about 300 Gb of sequence data. In a later analysis, previously published TCR beta repertoires from 600 to 850 donors were re-analyzed and high-resolution HLA genotyping was added so that TCR occurrence patterns could be studied. Donor age, sex, ethnicity and CMV serostatus were compiled together with the repertoire data. Several DR-DQ haplotypes were treated as single units for association and clustering because of strong linkage in the cohort. Rather than drawing on any new phenotypic data, the later analysis identified candidate immune exposures from TCR beta sequences and the way those sequences occurred across donors. On average, 235,054 unique TCR beta nucleotide sequences were sequenced per donor among fewer than 500 genotyped donors of the cohort, with roughly 18% of those sequences being non-productive. In a later genetic analysis, genome-wide SNP genotypes for 398 of the 666 donors were used, and that subset was treated as a discovery cohort. An early release that covered around 590 HLA-typed donors contained around 330 gigabases of sequencing data and 85 million to 100 million unique TCR sequences. A separate validation cohort of 100 to 150 different subjects was used in addition to the approximately 610-subject first cohort. HLA typing covered class I and class II loci at four-digit resolution. The number of typed donors differed by locus: about 620-640 for A, B, C, DRB1 and DQB1; roughly 510 for DQA1; 600 to 610 for DPA1; and approximately 450 for DPB1. An earlier analysis of 587 of the donors used high-throughput TCR beta sequencing to judge whether each TCR beta V gene segment behaved as functional or pseudogenic. The study aimed to test whether cataloging public T cell receptors could reveal signatures of past pathogen exposure. The genetic ancestry cluster associated with self-reported Caucasian donors included about four fifths of the roughly 380 genotyped donors. All discovery cohort repertoires had been generated using a single sequencing platform. The study profiled the T cell repertoires of 666 subjects by immunosequencing and related them to cytomegalovirus serostatus. The study combined high-throughput TCR immunosequencing, statistical association of individual TCRs with disease status, and machine learning to predict cytomegalovirus infection status.

What the work shows at the level of the full study, not this receptor alone: While some public TCRs were present in many individuals, most TCR sequences turned up only very rarely across donors. Presence/absence analyses assumed roughly uniform sequencing depth across donors, an assumption that may not hold. Compared with the 666-donor mean, donors in an Asian-associated ancestry cluster had fewer N-insertions in productive TCRs, according to a later genetic analysis. A further reported finding was that TCR beta sequences accurately predicted the HLA-A and HLA-B alleles for most subjects in the first cohort. In a later analysis, the rate of TCR association differed among HLA loci, with DRB1 alleles having the most associated TCRs and HLA-C alleles having the fewest. The sequencing pipeline was judged likely to have produced a cluster of highly shared sequence variants as a technical artifact. According to a later analysis, parvovirus B19, influenza, CMV and Epstein-Barr virus appeared linked to several top co-occurrence clusters. The study listed approximately 150 TCR beta chains as associated with cytomegalovirus. About 17 rarely observed V segments, including chromosome 9 orphons, were excluded from the earlier analysis of approximately 600 of the donors because counts were too low. Linkage disequilibrium might explain the correlated functional status among segregating V segments, but an unknown experimental factor could not be excluded. Only TCR beta chains were sequenced in this cohort, and the absence of alpha or paired-chain data limited detectable features. Specific HLA alleles were associated with more than 15,000 TCR beta sequences at a false discovery rate of 0.05 in a later analysis. Strong co-occurrence of HLA alleles, especially DR and DQ, made assigning TCR associations to individual alleles difficult. Some IMGT-functional V segments, including TRBV6-2 and TRBV6-3, could not be told apart with the 87-base-pair reads, so those segments were excluded. Because some donors lacked HLA typing at each locus, the association tests relied only on the typed subset. Cytomegalovirus status was reported to be diagnosed by the classifier with high specificity and sensitivity in both the original and validation cohorts. For the cohort, immune exposure information was limited to CMV serostatus. According to a later analysis, most CMV-associated TCR beta chains appeared to be HLA-restricted, and the HLA associations seemed to be driven largely by CMV exposure. A later analysis found that HLA-associated TCR beta chains were more clonally expanded and had lower generation probabilities than equally common non-associated chains. In vitro tests confirmed that a few of the cytomegalovirus-associated TCR beta chains recognize cytomegalovirus antigens. An association between a missense DCLRE1C variant and V-gene and J-gene trimming of TCR beta chains was found in a later genetic analysis and replicated in an independent cohort. An earlier analysis of approximately 600 of the donors showed that most TCR beta V segments appeared in productive rearrangements either about 87% or about 30% of the time, which broadly matched IMGT annotations. The authors suggested that the approach could potentially be generalized to other disease states and immunological phenotypes.

The cohort was made up of under 800 healthy bone marrow donors. Cohort members were all nominally healthy when sampled, although unrecorded immune exposures were likely present. The donor tested CMV seronegative, placing the donor among the 300 to 400 seronegative members of the cohort. Every donor gave a peripheral blood sample, and the peripheral blood mononuclear cells from that sample were used for TCR beta sequencing. Genomic DNA extraction from the blood cell samples was performed with the Qiagen DNeasy Blood Extraction Kit. A distance of 17 bases separates the germline ends of V and J, which lose 5 bases and 0 bases respectively. The CDR3 spans 17 residues, from the cysteine through the phenylalanine. Only the CDR3 DNA stays, 51 bases, in frame from base 1. CDR1 and CDR2 were assigned from the germline V gene (reference sequence) as SGHNT and YYREEE.

This chain joins TRBV5-4 to TRBJ2-2; TRBD1 could be the D gene, as 6 bases match. This TCR came from a woman in her forties in good health and CMV-seronegative. The material sequenced was PBMCs. The bases are TGTGCCAGCAGACAAGGACAGTTCCCGGCGAACACCGGGGAGCTGTTTTTT. The translation is CASRQGQFPANTGELFF.